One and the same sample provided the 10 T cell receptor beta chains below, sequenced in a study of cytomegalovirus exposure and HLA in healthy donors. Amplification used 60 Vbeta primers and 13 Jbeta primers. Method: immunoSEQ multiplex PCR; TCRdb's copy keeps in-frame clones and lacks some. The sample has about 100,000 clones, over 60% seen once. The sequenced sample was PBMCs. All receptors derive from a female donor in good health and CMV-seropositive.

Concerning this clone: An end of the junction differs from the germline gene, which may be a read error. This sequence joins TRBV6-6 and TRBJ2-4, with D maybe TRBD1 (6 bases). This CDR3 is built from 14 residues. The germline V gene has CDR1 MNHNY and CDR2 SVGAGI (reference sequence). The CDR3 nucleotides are TGTGCCAGCAGTTACGGGGAAGGGGGTAACAGTCAGTACTTC. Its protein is CASSYGEGGNSQYF.

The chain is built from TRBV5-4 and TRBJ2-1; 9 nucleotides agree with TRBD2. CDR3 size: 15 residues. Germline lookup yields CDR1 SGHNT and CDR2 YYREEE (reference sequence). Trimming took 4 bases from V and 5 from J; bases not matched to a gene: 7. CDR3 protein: CASSLRAGGNNEQFF. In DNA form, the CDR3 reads TGTGCCAGCAGCCTAAGAGCGGGGGGCAACAATGAGCAGTTCTTC. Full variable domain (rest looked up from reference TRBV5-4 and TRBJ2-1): ETGVTQSPTHLIKTRGQQVTLRCSSQSGHNTVSWYQQALGQGPQFIFQYYREEENGRGNFPPRFSGLQFPNYSSELNVNALELDDSALYLCASSLRAGGNNEQFFGPGTRLTVL.

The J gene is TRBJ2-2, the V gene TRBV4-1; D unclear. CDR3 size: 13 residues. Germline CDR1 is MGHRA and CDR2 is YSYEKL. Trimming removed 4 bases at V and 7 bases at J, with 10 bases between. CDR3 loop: CASSPPMRGELFF. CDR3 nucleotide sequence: TGCGCCAGCAGCCCCCCGATGCGCGGGGAGCTGTTTTTT.

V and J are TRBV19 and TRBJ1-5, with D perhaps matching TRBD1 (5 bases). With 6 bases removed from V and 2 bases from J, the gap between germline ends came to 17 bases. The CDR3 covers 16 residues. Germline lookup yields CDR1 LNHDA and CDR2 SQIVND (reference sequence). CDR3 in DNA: TGTGCCAGTAGGAAAGACCAGGGTGGGCGCAATCAGCCCCAGCATTTT. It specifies CASRKDQGGRNQPQHF.

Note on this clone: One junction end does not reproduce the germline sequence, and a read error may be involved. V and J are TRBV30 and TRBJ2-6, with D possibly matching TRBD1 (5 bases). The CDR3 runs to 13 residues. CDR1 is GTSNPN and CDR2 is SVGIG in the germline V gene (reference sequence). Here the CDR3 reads CAWSFSGANGLTF. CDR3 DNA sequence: TGTGCCTGGAGCTTCTCTGGGGCCAACGGCCTGACTTTC.

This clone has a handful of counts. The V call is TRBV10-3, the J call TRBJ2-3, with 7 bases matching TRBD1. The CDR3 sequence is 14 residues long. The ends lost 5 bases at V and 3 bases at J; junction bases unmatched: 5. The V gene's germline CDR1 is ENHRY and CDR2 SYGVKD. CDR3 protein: CAISPTGPTDTQYF. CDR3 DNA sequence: TGTGCCATCAGTCCGACAGGGCCAACAGATACGCAGTATTTT.

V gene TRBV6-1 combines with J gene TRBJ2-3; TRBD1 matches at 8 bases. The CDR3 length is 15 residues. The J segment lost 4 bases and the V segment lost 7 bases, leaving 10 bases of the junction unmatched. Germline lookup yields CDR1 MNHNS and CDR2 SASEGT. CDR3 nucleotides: TGTGCCAGCACTAAAGACAGGGGTTACTCAGATACGCAGTATTTT. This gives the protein CASTKDRGYSDTQYF.

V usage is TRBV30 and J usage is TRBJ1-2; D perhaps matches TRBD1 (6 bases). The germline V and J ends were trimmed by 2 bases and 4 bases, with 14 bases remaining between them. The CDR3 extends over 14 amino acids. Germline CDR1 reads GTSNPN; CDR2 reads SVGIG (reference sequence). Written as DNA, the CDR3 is TGTGCCTGGAGTCTGGGGGGGGCATTCTATGGCTACACCTTC. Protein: CAWSLGGAFYGYTF.

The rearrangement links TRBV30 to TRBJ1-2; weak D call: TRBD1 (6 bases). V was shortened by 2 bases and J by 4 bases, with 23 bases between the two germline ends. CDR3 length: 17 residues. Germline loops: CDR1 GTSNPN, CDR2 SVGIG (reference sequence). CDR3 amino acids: CAWSPSTGTSILYGYTF. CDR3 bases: TGTGCCTGGAGTCCTTCAACCGGGACATCCATTCTCTATGGCTACACCTTC.

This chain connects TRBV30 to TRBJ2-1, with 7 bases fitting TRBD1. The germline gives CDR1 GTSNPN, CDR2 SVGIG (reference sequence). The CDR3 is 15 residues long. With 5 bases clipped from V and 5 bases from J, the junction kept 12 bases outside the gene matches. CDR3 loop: CAWGKGTALNNEQFF. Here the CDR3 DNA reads TGTGCCTGGGGCAAGGGGACAGCGTTAAACAATGAGCAGTTCTTC. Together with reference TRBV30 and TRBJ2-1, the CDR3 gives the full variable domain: SQTIHQWPATLVQPVGSPLSLECTVEGTSNPNLYWYRQAAGRGLQLLFYSVGIGQISSEVPQNLSASRPQDRQFILSSKKLLLSDSGFYLCAWGKGTALNNEQFFGPGTRLTVL.